This TCR beta chain was retrieved from a study of blood T cell repertoires in COVID-19. As processed by the authors: Estimates of nucleated cell counts were drawn from the amplification of reference gene primers. Generated by immunoSEQ multiplex PCR, the TCRdb table keeps only in-frame clones and is missing some. Clone size and V and J calls were adopted from that table, with D and trimming inferred from the DNA. The data contain hundreds of thousands of clones, roughly 85% of them seen just once; the ten biggest clones take up around 5.5%. In germline, CDR1 is SGHRS, CDR2 YFSETQ. The CDR3 loop spans 15 amino acids. V lost 0 bases and J lost 6, with 13 bases in between.

The chain combines TRBV5-1 with TRBJ2-1; D is ambiguous. The sequenced sample was peripheral blood. The receptor's source is a man aged 50-59 years with active or convalescent COVID-19. As DNA, the CDR3 is TGCGCCAGCAGCTTGGAGGAGTTATTATTCAATGAGCAGTTCTTC. Its protein is CASSLEELLFNEQFF.